A selection of T cell receptor beta chains follows, all from one sample in a study of identical twins. TCRdb reprocessed the 5' RACE reads with MiXCR, giving one entry per CDR3 protein. Among under 900,000 distinct CDR3 sequences listed, 18% were seen once. Separately, the same data were catalogued under a study of T cells expressing NK-cell markers.

Material for sequencing was PBMCs. These TCRs come from a woman aged 18 to 35 in good health. The CDR3 runs from the conserved cysteine through the conserved F or W. Each record gives: D gene, V gene, J gene, CDR3 protein. The D gene is left open where the match is weak.

d_call: .
v_call: TRBV4-3
j_call: TRBJ2-5
cdr3_aa: CASSQDLWAGGETQYF

d_call: .
v_call: TRBV20-1
j_call: TRBJ1-1
cdr3_aa: CSALSPNTEAFF

d_call: TRBD2
v_call: TRBV10-3
j_call: TRBJ2-3
cdr3_aa: CAITRLAGDRADTQYF

d_call: .
v_call: TRBV29-1
j_call: TRBJ1-4
cdr3_aa: CSVVGRADEKLFF

d_call: .
v_call: TRBV20-1
j_call: TRBJ2-5
cdr3_aa: CSASGGVRETQYF

d_call: TRBD2
v_call: TRBV12-3/TRBV12-4
j_call: TRBJ2-1
cdr3_aa: CASSYSGGPYYNEQFF

d_call: .
v_call: TRBV25-1
j_call: TRBJ1-1
cdr3_aa: CASSAAGGGNTEAFF

d_call: TRBD1
v_call: TRBV6-5
j_call: TRBJ1-6
cdr3_aa: CASSYSARTGWGSPLHF

d_call: .
v_call: TRBV10-3
j_call: TRBJ2-7
cdr3_aa: CAISETSSSYEQYF

d_call: TRBD2
v_call: TRBV4-3
j_call: TRBJ2-3
cdr3_aa: CASSRGERDTDTQYF

d_call: .
v_call: TRBV19
j_call: TRBJ2-1
cdr3_aa: CASSILQPPHNEQFF

d_call: .
v_call: TRBV6-1
j_call: TRBJ1-4
cdr3_aa: CASSEEQGIYEKLFF

d_call: TRBD2
v_call: TRBV9
j_call: TRBJ2-5
cdr3_aa: CASSVAGTSRFSETQYF

d_call: TRBD1
v_call: TRBV7-9
j_call: TRBJ2-5
cdr3_aa: CASGSADRGETQYF

d_call: TRBD2
v_call: TRBV12-3/TRBV12-4
j_call: TRBJ2-7
cdr3_aa: CASSLARGGPYEQYF

d_call: .
v_call: TRBV4-1
j_call: TRBJ1-6
cdr3_aa: CASSQESFRSPDNSPLHF

d_call: .
v_call: TRBV2
j_call: TRBJ2-5
cdr3_aa: CAGSRTGGETQYF

d_call: TRBD2
v_call: TRBV9
j_call: TRBJ2-1
cdr3_aa: CASSVGGSMKPNEQFF

d_call: .
v_call: TRBV9
j_call: TRBJ2-1
cdr3_aa: CASSSLLGNEQFF

d_call: .
v_call: TRBV20-1
j_call: TRBJ2-1
cdr3_aa: CSASQGEATPQFF

d_call: .
v_call: TRBV14
j_call: TRBJ2-1
cdr3_aa: CASSQEGADEQFF

d_call: .
v_call: TRBV20-1
j_call: TRBJ2-2
cdr3_aa: CSASGTGTGELFF

d_call: .
v_call: TRBV12-3/TRBV12-4
j_call: TRBJ1-4
cdr3_aa: CASGSYRQGELFF

d_call: .
v_call: TRBV12-3/TRBV12-4
j_call: TRBJ2-5
cdr3_aa: CASSLRQIGLGETQYF

d_call: .
v_call: TRBV18
j_call: TRBJ2-1
cdr3_aa: CASSPTPKVEQFF

d_call: .
v_call: TRBV5-1
j_call: TRBJ2-4
cdr3_aa: CASSLPSSTNIQYF

d_call: TRBD2
v_call: TRBV11-3
j_call: TRBJ2-1
cdr3_aa: CASSLVLAGVGEQFF

d_call: .
v_call: TRBV11-2
j_call: TRBJ1-2
cdr3_aa: CASSPVGYGYTF

d_call: .
v_call: TRBV5-1
j_call: TRBJ1-1
cdr3_aa: CASSPGDRAEAFF

d_call: .
v_call: TRBV4-2
j_call: TRBJ2-7
cdr3_aa: CASSPRGVSYEQYF

d_call: .
v_call: TRBV12-3/TRBV12-4
j_call: TRBJ2-2
cdr3_aa: CASSPGGIGTGELFF

d_call: TRBD2
v_call: TRBV7-9
j_call: TRBJ2-5
cdr3_aa: CALARDYTQETQYF

d_call: .
v_call: TRBV20-1
j_call: TRBJ2-7
cdr3_aa: CSASYSYEQYF

d_call: .
v_call: TRBV12-3/TRBV12-4
j_call: TRBJ1-2
cdr3_aa: CAIKPLRGYGYTF

d_call: .
v_call: TRBV15
j_call: TRBJ1-5
cdr3_aa: CATSRDRGTGQPQHF

d_call: .
v_call: TRBV12-3/TRBV12-4
j_call: TRBJ1-5
cdr3_aa: CASSLTDLGNQPQHF